This TCR beta chain originates from a study of T cell responses to AZD1222 COVID-19 vaccine. The overall study: Second-dose intervals of approximately 4 or approximately 12 weeks were pooled.

This clone was seen a single time. Its matching antigen is unknown. Study results and limitations: The donors showed a predominance of white British ancestry and of females, with possible underestimation of clonal diversity. Per reports, nearly half of all spike-specific TCRs target regions that are unmutated in variants. CD4 TCRs linked to vaccination spanned spike, dominating at 160-218 and 743-854.

This CDR3 comprises 14 residues. The V gene's germline CDR1 is SGHRS and CDR2 YFSETQ. V gave up 0 bases and J gave up 3 bases, with 10 bases separating them. Sequenced by immunoSEQ multiplex PCR; TCRdb stores in-frame clones only, minus some. This sample has more than 85,000 clones; around 90% occur once, and the top ten carry 15% to 20%. Sequenced material: peripheral blood, taken on day 0 of AZD1222 vaccination. The chain uses TRBV5-1 and TRBJ2-7; D gene ambiguous. This clonotype was sampled from an adult in good health. The CDR3 nucleotides read TGCGCCAGCAGCTTGGAGGGTCCTTACTACGAGCAGTACTTC. Its translation: CASSLEGPYYEQYF.